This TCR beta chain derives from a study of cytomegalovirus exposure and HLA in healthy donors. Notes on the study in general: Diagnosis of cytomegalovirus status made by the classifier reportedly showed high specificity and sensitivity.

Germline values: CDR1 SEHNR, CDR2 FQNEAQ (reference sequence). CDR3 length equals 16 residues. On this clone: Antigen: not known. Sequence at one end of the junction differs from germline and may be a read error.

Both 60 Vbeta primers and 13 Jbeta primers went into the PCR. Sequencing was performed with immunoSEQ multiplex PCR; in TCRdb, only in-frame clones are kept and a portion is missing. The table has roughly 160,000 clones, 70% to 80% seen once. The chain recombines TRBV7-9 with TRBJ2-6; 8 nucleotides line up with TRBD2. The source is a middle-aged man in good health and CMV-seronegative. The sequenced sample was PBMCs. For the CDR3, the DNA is TGTTCCAGCAGCCCGATCGGGGGGGTAGGGGCCAACGTCCTGACTTTC. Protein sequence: CSSSPIGGVGANVLTF.